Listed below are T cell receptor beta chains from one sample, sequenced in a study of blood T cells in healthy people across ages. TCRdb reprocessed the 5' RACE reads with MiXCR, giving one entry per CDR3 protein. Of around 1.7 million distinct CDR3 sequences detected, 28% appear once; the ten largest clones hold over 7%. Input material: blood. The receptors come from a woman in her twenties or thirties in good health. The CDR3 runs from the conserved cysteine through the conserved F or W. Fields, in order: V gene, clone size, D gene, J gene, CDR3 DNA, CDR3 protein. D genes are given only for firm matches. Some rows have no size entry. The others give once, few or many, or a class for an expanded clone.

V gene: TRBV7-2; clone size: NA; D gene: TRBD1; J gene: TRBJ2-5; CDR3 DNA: TGTGCCAGCAGCTTACTCGGGCAGGGGGCCGAGACCCAGTACTTC; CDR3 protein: CASSLLGQGAETQYF
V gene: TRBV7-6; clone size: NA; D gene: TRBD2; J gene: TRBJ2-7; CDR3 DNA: TGTGCCAGCAGCCCTAGAGCGGGAGGGGAAGAGCAGTACTTC; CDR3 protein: CASSPRAGGEEQYF
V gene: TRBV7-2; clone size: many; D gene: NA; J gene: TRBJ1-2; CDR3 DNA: TGTGCCAGCAGCCAACAGTCTAAAGGCTACACCTTC; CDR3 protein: CASSQQSKGYTF
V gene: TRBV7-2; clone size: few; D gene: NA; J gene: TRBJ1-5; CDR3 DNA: TGTGCCAGCAGCTTAGGATCAAAAACCAATCAGCCCCAGCATTTT; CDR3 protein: CASSLGSKTNQPQHF
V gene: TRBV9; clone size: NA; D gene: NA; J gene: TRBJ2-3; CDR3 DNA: TGTGCCAGCAGCGTAGAGGGGAGGAGATCCTACACAGATACGCAGTATTTT; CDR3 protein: CASSVEGRRSYTDTQYF
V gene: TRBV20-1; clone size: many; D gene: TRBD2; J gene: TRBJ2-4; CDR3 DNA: TGCAGTGCAATTAGCGGGACCCACAAAAACATTCAGTACTTC; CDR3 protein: CSAISGTHKNIQYF
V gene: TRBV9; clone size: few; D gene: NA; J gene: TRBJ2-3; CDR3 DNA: TGTGCCAGCAGCGTAGCTGGGCTCGTAGATACGCAGTATTTT; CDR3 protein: CASSVAGLVDTQYF
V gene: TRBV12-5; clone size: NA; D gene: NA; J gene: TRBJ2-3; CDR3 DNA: TGTGCTGGGGCGGGGAGCACAGATACGCAGTATTTT; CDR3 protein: CAGAGSTDTQYF
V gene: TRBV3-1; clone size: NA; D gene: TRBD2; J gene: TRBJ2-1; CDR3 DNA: TGTGCCAGCAGCCCGGGGTTTCTAGCGGACAATGAGCAGTTCTTC; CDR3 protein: CASSPGFLADNEQFF
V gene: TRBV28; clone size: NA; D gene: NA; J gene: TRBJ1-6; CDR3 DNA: TGTGCCAGCAGTAACCGGGACCGTTCACCCCTCCACTTT; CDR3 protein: CASSNRDRSPLHF
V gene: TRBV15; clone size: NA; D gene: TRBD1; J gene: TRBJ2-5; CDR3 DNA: TGTGCCACCAGCAGACCCCAACGGAGACAGGGGGCGGTGGAGCAGTACTTC; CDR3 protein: CATSRPQRRQGAVEQYF
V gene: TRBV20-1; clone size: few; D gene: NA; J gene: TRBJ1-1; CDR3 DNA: TGCAGTGAACGGCAGGGGAAGACTGAAGCTTTCTTT; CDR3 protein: CSERQGKTEAFF
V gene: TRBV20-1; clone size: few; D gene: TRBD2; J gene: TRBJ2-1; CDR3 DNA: TGCAGTGCTAGAGGTACGGCTAGCGGACGATACAATGAGCAGTTCTTC; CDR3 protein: CSARGTASGRYNEQFF
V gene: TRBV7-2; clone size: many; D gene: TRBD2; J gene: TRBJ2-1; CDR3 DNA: TGTGCCAGCAGCTTAGGTGGTAGCGGGAGTAATGAGCAGTTCTTC; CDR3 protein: CASSLGGSGSNEQFF
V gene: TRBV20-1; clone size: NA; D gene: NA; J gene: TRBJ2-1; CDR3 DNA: TGCAGTGCCTCCCGACTTGAGCAGTTCTTC; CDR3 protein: CSASRLEQFF
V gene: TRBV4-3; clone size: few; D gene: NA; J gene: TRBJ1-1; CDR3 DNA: TGCGCCAGCAACGAGTCCCCAGAGCCGAACACTGAAGCTTTCTTT; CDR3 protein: CASNESPEPNTEAFF
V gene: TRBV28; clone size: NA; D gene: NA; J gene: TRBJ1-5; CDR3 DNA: TGTGCCAGCAGTTGCGCGGCGCCGGAGCAAGGCCCCCAGCATTTT; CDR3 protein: CASSCAAPEQGPQHF
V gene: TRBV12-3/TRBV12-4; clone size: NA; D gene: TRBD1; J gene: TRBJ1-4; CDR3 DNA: TGTGCCAGCAGTTCCCGGACAGGCGAGGGTGAAAAACTGTTTTTT; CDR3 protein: CASSSRTGEGEKLFF
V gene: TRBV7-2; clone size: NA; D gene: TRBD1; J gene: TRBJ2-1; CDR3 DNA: TGTGCCAGCAGCTTACTTACAGGGGGTTTTAATGAGCAGTTCTTC; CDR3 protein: CASSLLTGGFNEQFF
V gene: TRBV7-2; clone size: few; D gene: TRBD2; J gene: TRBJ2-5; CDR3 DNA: TGTGCCAGCAGCTTAGGATGGGGACTAGCGGGAGAGACCCAGTACTTC; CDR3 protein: CASSLGWGLAGETQYF
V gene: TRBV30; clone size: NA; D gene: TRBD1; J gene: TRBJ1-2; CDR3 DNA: TGTGCCTGGAGTTTCGGGGGACAGGGGCCTGGCTACACCTTC; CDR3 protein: CAWSFGGQGPGYTF
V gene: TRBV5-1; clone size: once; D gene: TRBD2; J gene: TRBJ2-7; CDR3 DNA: TGCGCCAGCAGCTTGTCAGCGGGGGAGGTCTTGGAGCAGTACTTC; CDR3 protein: CASSLSAGEVLEQYF
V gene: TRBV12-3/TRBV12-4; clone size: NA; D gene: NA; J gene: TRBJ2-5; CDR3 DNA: TGTGCCGGCAGCACCGACTTAGCGACCCAAGAGAACCAGTACTTC; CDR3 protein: CAGSTDLATQENQYF
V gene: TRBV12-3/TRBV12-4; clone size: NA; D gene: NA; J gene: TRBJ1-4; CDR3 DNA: TGTGCCAGCGTAGACAGAAATGAAAAACTGTTTTTT; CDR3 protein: CASVDRNEKLFF
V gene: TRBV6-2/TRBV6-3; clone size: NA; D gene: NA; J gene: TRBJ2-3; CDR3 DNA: TGTGCCAGCAGTTACTCCCGGGGGCAGAATACGCAGTATTTT; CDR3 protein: CASSYSRGQNTQYF
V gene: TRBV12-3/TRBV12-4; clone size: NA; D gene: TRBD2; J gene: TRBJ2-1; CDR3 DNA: TGTGCCAGCAGTACAAGACTAGCGGGAACACCTCGGGAGCAGTTCTTC; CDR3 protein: CASSTRLAGTPREQFF
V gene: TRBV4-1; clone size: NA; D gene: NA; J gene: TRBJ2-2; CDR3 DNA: TGCGCCAGCAGCCAAACTTTGTTCACCGGGGAGCTGTTTTTT; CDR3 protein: CASSQTLFTGELFF
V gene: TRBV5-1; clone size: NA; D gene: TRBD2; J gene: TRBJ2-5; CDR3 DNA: TGCGCCAGCAGCCCGGGGGGGCCGGCGACCCAGCACTTC; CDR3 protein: CASSPGGPATQHF
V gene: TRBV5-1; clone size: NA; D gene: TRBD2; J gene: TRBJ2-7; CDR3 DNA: TGCGCCAGCAGCATAGGGACTAGCGGGATCTACGAGCAGTACTTC; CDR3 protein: CASSIGTSGIYEQYF